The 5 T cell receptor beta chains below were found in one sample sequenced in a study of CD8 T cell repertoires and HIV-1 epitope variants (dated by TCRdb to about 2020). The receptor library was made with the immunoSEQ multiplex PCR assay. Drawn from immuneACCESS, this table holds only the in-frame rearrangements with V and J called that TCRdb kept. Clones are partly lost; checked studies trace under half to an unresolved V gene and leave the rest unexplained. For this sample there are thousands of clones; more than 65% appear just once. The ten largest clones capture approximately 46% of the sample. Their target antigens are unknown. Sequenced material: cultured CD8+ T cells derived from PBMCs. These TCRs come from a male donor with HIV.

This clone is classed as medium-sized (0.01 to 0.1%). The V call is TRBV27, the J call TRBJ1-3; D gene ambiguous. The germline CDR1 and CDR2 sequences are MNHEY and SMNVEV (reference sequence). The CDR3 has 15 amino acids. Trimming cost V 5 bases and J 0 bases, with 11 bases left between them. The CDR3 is CASSADGYSGNTIYF. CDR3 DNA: TGTGCCAGCAGTGCGGACGGATACTCTGGAAACACCATATATTTT.

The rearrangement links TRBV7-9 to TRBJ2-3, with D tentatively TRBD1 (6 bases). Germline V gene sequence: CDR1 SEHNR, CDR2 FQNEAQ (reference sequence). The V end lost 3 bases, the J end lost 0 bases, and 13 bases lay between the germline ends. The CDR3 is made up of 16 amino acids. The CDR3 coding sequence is TGTGCCAGCAGCTTGGAACAGGGATATAGCACAGATACGCAGTATTTT. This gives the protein CASSLEQGYSTDTQYF.

CDR3: CASSTGGHQPQHF. The DNA for the CDR3 is TGTGCCAGTAGTACAGGGGGCCATCAGCCCCAGCATTTT. The J gene is TRBJ1-5, the V gene TRBV19, with 8 bases matching TRBD1. CDR3 length: 13 residues. Germline V gene data show CDR1 as LNHDA and CDR2 as SQIVND (reference sequence). J lost 5 bases, V lost 4 bases, and 1 base had no gene match. The full variable domain, rest sourced from reference TRBV19 and TRBJ1-5, is DGGITQSPKYLFRKEGQNVTLSCEQNLNHDAMYWYRQDPGQGLRLIYYSQIVNDFQKGDIAEGYSVSREKKESFPLTVTSAQKNPTAFYLCASSTGGHQPQHFGDGTRLSIL.

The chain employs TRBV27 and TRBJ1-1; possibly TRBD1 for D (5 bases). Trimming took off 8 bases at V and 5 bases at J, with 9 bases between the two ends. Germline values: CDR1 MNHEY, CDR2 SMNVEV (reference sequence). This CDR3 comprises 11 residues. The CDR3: CASGGGTEAFF. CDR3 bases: TGTGCCAGCGGGGGGGGAACTGAAGCTTTCTTT.

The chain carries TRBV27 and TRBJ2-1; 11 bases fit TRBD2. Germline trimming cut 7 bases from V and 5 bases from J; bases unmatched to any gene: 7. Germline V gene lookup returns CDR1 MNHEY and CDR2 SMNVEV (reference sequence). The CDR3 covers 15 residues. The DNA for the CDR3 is TGTGCCAGCATCCAACTAGCGGGAGACCACAATGAGCAGTTCTTC. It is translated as CASIQLAGDHNEQFF.